Here is one TCR beta chain with its context. Its antigen is as yet unknown. TCR beta VDJ and CDR3 profiles were obtained from a genomic DNA template. One entry per CDR3 protein results from TCRdb running MiXCR on the reads. This sample has hundreds of thousands of distinct CDR3 sequences, with roughly 68% found just once. This sample is drawn from a study of CD8+CD57+ T cells in acquired aplastic anemia. Study overall: DNA recovered from sorted CD4+ and CD8+ cells had a mean of 3.2 ug. Study conclusions and caveats: Patients were compared with controls for CD8+ Simpson's diversity, and no significant difference emerged. In common between the patients and the controls were around 30 CD8+ CDR3 sequences.

V gave up 7 bases and J gave up 11 bases, with 24 bases separating them. Germline V gene sequence: CDR1 SEHNR, CDR2 FQNEAQ (reference sequence). This CDR3 spans 14 amino acids. J is TRBJ2-7 and V is TRBV7-9; D is uncertain. Sequencing input: sorted CD4+, CD8+, or CD8+CD57+ T cells (not recorded which) from PBMCs. This receptor was obtained from a human donor in good health, serving as a control. In DNA form, the CDR3 reads TGTGCCAGCAACTCCAGGTATACTTCTCCAGAGGAGTACTTC. Residues: CASNSRYTSPEEYF.